This entry lists 23 T cell receptor beta chains sequenced from one sample in a study of OX40 agonist ivuxolimab in advanced cancers. The protocol was immunoSEQ multiplex PCR, while the TCRdb copy is restricted to in-frame clones and leaves out a portion. Of 55,000 to 80,000 clones detected, roughly nine tenths appear once; the ten largest clones hold roughly 5.1%. Sequencing was performed on CD4+ or CD8+ T cells sorted from blood, taken in a trial of the OX40 agonist ivuxolimab. All receptors derive from an adult with an advanced solid tumor such as melanoma, head and neck, liver or kidney cancer.

This chain uses TRBV2 with TRBJ2-1, with 7 bases lining up with TRBD1. Looked up from germline, CDR1 is SNHLY and CDR2 is FYNNEI. V lost 0 bases and J lost 2; bases outside the gene matches: 4. The CDR3 consists of 16 residues. In nucleotides, the CDR3 is TGTGCCAGCAGTGAAGCGTTGCAGGGGGCCTACAATGAGCAGTTCTTC. It specifies CASSEALQGAYNEQFF.

This sequence joins TRBV28 and TRBJ2-7; 7 bases are shared with TRBD2. This CDR3 contains 15 residues. Germline-derived CDR1 and CDR2 are MDHEN and SYDVKM. Unmatched junction bases numbered 11, after V lost 6 bases and J lost 3 bases. CDR3 loop: CASRNRPGGGYEQYF. For the CDR3, the DNA is TGTGCCAGCAGGAATCGTCCCGGCGGGGGCTACGAGCAGTACTTC.

The chain uses TRBV12-5 and TRBJ1-1; D unresolved. Germline CDR1 LGHNT, CDR2 FRNRAP. The CDR3 totals 13 residues. V was trimmed by 2 bases and J by 1 base, leaving 5 bases between them. The CDR3 sequence: CASGLYANTEAFF. Here the CDR3 DNA reads TGTGCTAGTGGTTTGTACGCGAACACTGAAGCTTTCTTT.

The genes are TRBV7-2 and TRBJ1-5; unclear D gene. The V end was cut by 5 bases, the J end by 3 bases, with 20 bases between. The CDR3 extends over 17 amino acids. Germline lookup yields CDR1 SGHTA and CDR2 FQGNSA. This CDR3 reads CASSPVGRVSNNQPQHF. The CDR3 DNA is TGTGCCAGCAGCCCAGTTGGGAGGGTATCAAACAATCAGCCCCAGCATTTT.

The chain employs TRBV19 and TRBJ2-2; D unclear. Germline V gene data show CDR1 as LNHDA and CDR2 as SQIVND (reference sequence). The CDR3 extends over 16 amino acids. Trimming removed 3 bases from V and 0 bases from J, with 11 bases in between. The CDR3, as DNA: TGTGCCAGTAGTATTCAGAACGGAGCGAACACCGGGGAGCTGTTTTTT. It translates to CASSIQNGANTGELFF. The full variable domain, its missing parts supplied by reference TRBV19 and TRBJ2-2, is DGGITQSPKYLFRKEGQNVTLSCEQNLNHDAMYWYRQDPGQGLRLIYYSQIVNDFQKGDIAEGYSVSREKKESFPLTVTSAQKNPTAFYLCASSIQNGANTGELFFGEGSRLTVL.

This CDR3 reads CASSLSRSYDRGSYEQYF. CDR3 sequence (DNA): TGTGCCAGCAGTTTATCGAGGAGCTACGACAGGGGATCCTACGAGCAGTACTTC. The rearrangement joins TRBV27 to TRBJ2-7; 8 bases agree with TRBD1. Germline V gene data show CDR1 as MNHEY and CDR2 as SMNVEV (reference sequence). The J segment lost 1 base and the V segment lost 0 bases, leaving 11 bases of the junction unmatched. The CDR3 spans 18 residues.

A single count supports this clone. The V and J genes are TRBV19 and TRBJ2-1; 7 nucleotides match TRBD1. Germline CDR1 is LNHDA and CDR2 is SQIVND (reference sequence). Losses at the gene ends were 4 bases for V and 6 bases for J; bases not matched to a gene: 3. The CDR3 sequence is 13 residues long. In DNA form, the CDR3 reads TGTGCCAGTAGTAGGGGACAGTCCAATGAGCAGTTCTTC. It is translated as CASSRGQSNEQFF.

The chain recombines TRBV9 with TRBJ2-5, with D perhaps matching TRBD2 (5 bases). The CDR3 covers 12 residues. CDR1 is SGDLS, CDR2 YYNGEE, per germline. The V end was cut by 4 bases, the J end by 7 bases, with 11 bases between. The CDR3 here is CASSREGSTQYF. In DNA form, the CDR3 reads TGTGCCAGCAGCAGAGAGGGCTCGACCCAGTACTTC.

About this clone itself: Given a far larger clone just one base away, this is likely a sequencing read error. The chain couples TRBV5-4 to TRBJ1-2; 10 bases align to TRBD1. The CDR3 contains 14 residues. Germline assignment: CDR1 SGHNT and CDR2 YYREEE (reference sequence). The V and J ends lost 3 bases and 8 bases, in that order; junction bases with no gene match: 7. The CDR3 sequence: CASSSKTGGDGYTF. The CDR3 DNA is TGTGCCAGCAGCTCCAAGACAGGGGGCGACGGCTACACCTTC.

The CDR3 DNA follows: TGCAGCGTACTCCCGACAGGGTCGACAGATACGCAGTATTTT. It codes for CSVLPTGSTDTQYF. V and J are TRBV29-1 and TRBJ2-3, with TRBD1 matching over 7 bases. With V trimmed by 6 bases and J by 3 bases, 9 bases remained unmatched. Germline values: CDR1 SQVTM, CDR2 ANQGSEA. The CDR3 has 14 residues.

The chain uses TRBV7-8 and TRBJ2-5, with a weak D call TRBD2 (5 bases). V lost 5 bases, J lost 5 bases, and 18 bases lay in between. This CDR3 is built from 15 residues. From germline, CDR1 is SGHVS and CDR2 FQNEAQ. Here the CDR3 reads CASSPPGTRRETQYF. The CDR3 nucleotides are TGTGCCAGCAGCCCCCCGGGTACTAGAAGGGAGACCCAGTACTTC.

The table lists this clone with a count of one. This chain links TRBV6-6 with TRBJ1-2; 7 bases align to TRBD1. The J segment lost 3 bases and the V segment lost 2 bases, leaving 0 bases of the junction unmatched. The CDR3 runs to 13 residues. CDR1 is MNHNY and CDR2 is SVGAGI in the germline V gene (reference sequence). The CDR3 loop reads CASSYGQDYGYTF. The CDR3 DNA is TGTGCCAGCAGTTACGGACAGGACTATGGCTACACCTTC.

The chain joins TRBV6-1 to TRBJ2-1; no reliable D call. Germline V gene lookup returns CDR1 MNHNS and CDR2 SASEGT. With 6 bases removed from V and 1 base from J, the gap between germline ends came to 13 bases. This CDR3 contains 15 residues. This CDR3 is CASRRSKGSYNEQFF. CDR3 coding DNA: TGTGCCAGCAGAAGGAGTAAAGGGTCCTACAATGAGCAGTTCTTC.

V is TRBV2 and J is TRBJ1-2, with unresolved D. Germline V CDR1 and CDR2: SNHLY, FYNNEI. Trimming cost V 7 bases and J 8 bases, with 14 bases left between them. CDR3 size: 12 residues. CDR3 loop: CASTARHGGYTF. In DNA, the CDR3 is TGTGCCAGCACAGCACGACACGGGGGCTACACCTTC.

As to this clone: Relative to the germline gene, one junction end is altered; a read error may explain this. V usage is TRBV11-2 and J usage is TRBJ2-5; TRBD1 matches at 9 bases. The CDR3 is 15 amino acids. CDR1 is SGHAT, CDR2 FQNNGV, per germline. In DNA, the CDR3 is TGTGCCAGCAGCCAGGACAGGGGATGGCAAGGGACCCAGTACTTC. Amino acid sequence: CASSQDRGWQGTQYF. The entire variable domain, with the rest obtained from reference TRBV11-2 and TRBJ2-5, is as follows: EAGVAQSPRYKIIEKRQSVAFWCNPISGHATLYWYQQILGQGPKLLIQFQNNGVVDDSQLPKDRFSAERLKGVDSTLKIQPAKLEDSAVYLCASSQDRGWQGTQYFGPGTRLLVL.

The V and J genes are TRBV28 and TRBJ1-2; D is unresolved. Trimming cost V 6 bases and J 0 bases, with 11 bases left between them. Germline V CDR1 and CDR2: MDHEN, SYDVKM. This CDR3 has 14 amino acids. CDR3 coding DNA: TGTGCCAGCAGGGAATATGCAGCTAACTATGGCTACACCTTC. Translating gives CASREYAANYGYTF.

This chain links TRBV14 with TRBJ1-2; D remains ambiguous. The CDR3 consists of 15 residues. The V end was cut by 0 bases, the J end by 8 bases, with 16 bases between. Per the germline V gene, CDR1 is SGHDN and CDR2 is FVKESK. The CDR3 nucleotides read TGTGCCAGCAGCCAAGAACGGGGAGCGTCCGACGGCTACACCTTC. It translates to CASSQERGASDGYTF.

V is TRBV11-2 and J is TRBJ2-7, with D uncertain. Germline CDR1 is SGHAT and CDR2 is FQNNGV. V was shortened by 1 base and J by 0 bases, with 13 bases between the two germline ends. This CDR3 has 16 residues. CDR3 coding DNA: TGTGCCAGCAGCTTAGGGGTGGGCAGGAGCTCCTACGAGCAGTACTTC. Its translation: CASSLGVGRSSYEQYF.

The V call is TRBV4-1, the J call TRBJ1-4; D uncertain. CDR3 length equals 16 residues. The germline V gene has CDR1 MGHRA and CDR2 YSYEKL. Deletions cut 4 bases from V and 0 bases from J, with 12 bases between. The CDR3: CASSPRTLSTNEKLFF. The CDR3 coding sequence is TGCGCCAGCAGCCCCCGAACCCTTTCAACTAATGAAAAACTGTTTTTT.

This CDR3 is CASSQVYGLNTEAFF. In DNA form, the CDR3 reads TGCGCCAGCAGCCAAGTGTACGGTTTGAACACTGAAGCTTTCTTT. This chain joins TRBV4-1 and TRBJ1-1; D gene ambiguous. V was cut by 1 base and J by 0 bases, with 9 bases left in between. CDR1 and CDR2 (germline): MGHRA, YSYEKL. The CDR3 has 15 amino acids.

The V call is TRBV7-9, the J call TRBJ1-1, with 8 bases lining up with TRBD1. V lost 4 bases, J lost 0 bases, and 7 bases stayed unmatched. CDR3 length: 16 residues. Germline V gene sequence: CDR1 SEHNR, CDR2 FQNEAQ (reference sequence). The DNA for the CDR3 is TGTGCCAGCAGCTCGTCGGACAGGGCGATGAACACTGAAGCTTTCTTT. Encoded protein: CASSSSDRAMNTEAFF.

This chain connects TRBV14 to TRBJ1-1; TRBD1 agrees at 7 bases. This CDR3 region has 15 residues. Unmatched junction bases numbered 5, after V lost 4 bases and J lost 0 bases. Germline V lookup: CDR1 SGHDN, CDR2 FVKESK. CDR3 sequence (DNA): TGTGCCAGCAGCCCGAGGGACAGCTTGAACACTGAAGCTTTCTTT. It specifies CASSPRDSLNTEAFF.

This clone showed up just once. The chain recombines TRBV5-1 with TRBJ1-1, with 9 positions matching TRBD1. This CDR3 has 14 residues. CDR1 SGHRS and CDR2 YFSETQ come from the germline V gene. The junction had 2 bases not matched to a gene; V was cut back by 4 bases and J by 1 base. The CDR3 region has the DNA TGCGCCAGCAGCCGACAGGGGGGGAACACTGAAGCTTTCTTT. Translation gives CASSRQGGNTEAFF.